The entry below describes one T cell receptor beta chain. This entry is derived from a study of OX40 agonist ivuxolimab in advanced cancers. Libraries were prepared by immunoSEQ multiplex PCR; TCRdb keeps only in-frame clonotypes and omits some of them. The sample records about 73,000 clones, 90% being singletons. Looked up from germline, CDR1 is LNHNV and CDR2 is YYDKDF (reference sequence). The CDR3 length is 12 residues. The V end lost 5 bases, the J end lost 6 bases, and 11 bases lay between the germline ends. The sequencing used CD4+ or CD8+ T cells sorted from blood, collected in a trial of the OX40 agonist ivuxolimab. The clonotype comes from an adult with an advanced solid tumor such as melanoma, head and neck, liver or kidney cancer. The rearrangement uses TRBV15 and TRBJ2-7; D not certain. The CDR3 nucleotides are TGTGCCACCAGCTCGGTGTGGTCCGAGCAGTACTTC. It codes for CATSSVWSEQYF.